These 30 T cell receptor beta chains came from one sample sequenced in a study of cytomegalovirus exposure and HLA in healthy donors. The PCR ran on 60 Vbeta and 13 Jbeta primers. Here immunoSEQ multiplex PCR was the method, and the copy in TCRdb shows in-frame clones only, minus some. The sample includes approximately 100,000 clones, approximately 78% seen only once; the top ten take 1.5% to 2%. Sample: PBMCs. The receptors here all came from a woman aged 40-49 years in good health and CMV-seronegative.

The rearrangement links TRBV10-3 to TRBJ2-5; D is perhaps TRBD2 (5 bases). The tail of the sequence fits TRBJ2-7 better, so the J call may be wrong. The germline V gene has CDR1 ENHRY and CDR2 SYGVKD. This CDR3 contains 14 residues. In DNA form, the CDR3 reads TGTGCCATCAGTGAGTCGAGAGGGCCCTACGAGCAGTACTTC. Translating gives CAISESRGPYEQYF.

This clone appeared a few times. CDR3 amino acids: CASNEVENQPQHF. The DNA of the CDR3 is TGTGCCAGCAATGAGGTAGAAAATCAGCCCCAGCATTTT. V gene TRBV2 combines with J gene TRBJ1-5; D is uncertain. The V end was cut by 7 bases, the J end by 4 bases, with 11 bases between. CDR1 is SNHLY and CDR2 is FYNNEI in the germline V gene. This CDR3 contains 13 residues.

The chain has TRBV7-2 and TRBJ2-2, with D perhaps matching TRBD2 (6 bases). Germline-derived CDR1 and CDR2 are SGHTA and FQGNSA. Trimming left V 3 bases short and J 1 base short, with 18 bases between. There are 18 residues in the CDR3. The CDR3, as DNA: TGTGCCAGCAGCTTGGTACTTCTTACAGCGGGGAACACCGGGGAGCTGTTTTTT. It yields the protein CASSLVLLTAGNTGELFF.

The J gene is TRBJ2-2, the V gene TRBV4-1; TRBD1 matches 10 bases. Germline V CDR1 and CDR2: MGHRA, YSYEKL. V gave up 4 bases and J gave up 6 bases; unmatched junction bases: 11. The CDR3 is 17 amino acids. DNA of the CDR3: TGCGCCAGCAGCCCACGTGGTATGGGGACAGGGGCCGGGGAGCTGTTTTTT. It codes for CASSPRGMGTGAGELFF.

In its sample, this clone was seen a few times. This chain joins TRBV6-1 and TRBJ1-1; D unresolved. The CDR3 is made up of 13 amino acids. Germline V gene sequence: CDR1 MNHNS, CDR2 SASEGT. The V end was cut by 11 bases, the J end by 0 bases, with 13 bases between. CDR3 region: CALSGQLNTEAFF. CDR3 coding DNA: TGTGCCCTAAGCGGGCAGCTGAACACTGAAGCTTTCTTT.

V and J are TRBV10-1 and TRBJ1-3, with D perhaps TRBD1 (5 bases). Germline V gene sequence: CDR1 WNHNN, CDR2 SYGVQD (reference sequence). Trimming cost V 3 bases and J 5 bases, with 14 bases left between them. The CDR3 has 15 residues. The CDR3 DNA is TGCGCCAGCAGTGAATTACAGGTTAACAGAAACACCATATATTTT. Amino acid sequence: CASSELQVNRNTIYF.

J is TRBJ2-7 and V is TRBV19; 9 positions match TRBD1. The CDR3 has 14 amino acids. Germline CDR1 reads LNHDA; CDR2 reads SQIVND (reference sequence). The J segment lost 4 bases and the V segment lost 5 bases, leaving 6 bases of the junction unmatched. In nucleotides, the CDR3 is TGTGCCAGTAGTGTCGGGACAGGGTCGTACGAGCAGTACTTC. It codes for CASSVGTGSYEQYF.

The chain recombines TRBV28 with TRBJ1-2; D is perhaps TRBD1 (5 bases). Trimming left V 7 bases short and J 3 bases short, with 12 bases between. Germline CDR1 and CDR2: MDHEN and SYDVKM. CDR3 length equals 13 residues. CDR3 sequence reads: CASTTGGDYGYTF. In DNA, the CDR3 is TGTGCCAGCACCACCGGGGGGGACTATGGCTACACCTTC.

On this clone itself: It is likely a read error, because the conserved phenylalanine at the end of the CDR3 is missing. No DNA is shown, since the ends of the CDR3 on it are uncertain; the CDR3 is the one TCRdb lists. The chain uses TRBV28 and TRBJ2-7; TRBD1, the table's D call, was not compared with the DNA. Germline V gene data show CDR1 as MDHEN and CDR2 as SYDVKM. The CDR3 is 11 residues long, counting both termini. The CDR3: CASTQGHNRQD.

The rearrangement links TRBV6-1 to TRBJ1-1; 7 nucleotides agree with TRBD1. CDR3 length: 12 amino acids. V lost 5 bases to trimming and J lost 8 bases; unmatched junction nucleotides: 5. Germline V gene lookup returns CDR1 MNHNS and CDR2 SASEGT. The CDR3 loop reads CASSFAGQEAFF. Written as DNA, the CDR3 is TGTGCCAGCAGTTTTGCGGGACAGGAAGCTTTCTTT.

The J gene is TRBJ1-2, the V gene TRBV28; D is perhaps TRBD1 (5 bases). Germline-derived CDR1 and CDR2 are MDHEN and SYDVKM. This CDR3 comprises 14 residues. Trimming removed 3 bases from V and 2 bases from J, with 10 bases in between. The CDR3 DNA sequence: TGTGCCAGCAGTTTGGGCAGGGAAAACTATGGCTACACCTTC. Amino acid sequence: CASSLGRENYGYTF.

The chain carries TRBV6-1 and TRBJ1-2; tentatively, D is TRBD1 (5 bases). Per germline, CDR1 MNHNS and CDR2 SASEGT. The CDR3 is 13 residues long. Trimming removed 10 bases at V and 2 bases at J, with 14 bases between. The CDR3 loop is CATQTVLNYGYTF. The DNA of the CDR3 is TGTGCCACCCAGACAGTCCTCAACTATGGCTACACCTTC.

The chain has TRBV11-2 and TRBJ1-1; TRBD1 might be the D (5 bases). CDR1 and CDR2 from the germline V gene are SGHAT and FQNNGV. CDR3 length: 16 amino acids. Trimming left V 1 base short and J 7 bases short, with 19 bases between. In DNA, the CDR3 is TGTGCCAGCAGCTTAGGGGCGACGAGCAGGGCCCTTGAAGCTTTCTTT. Protein product: CASSLGATSRALEAFF.

The chain is built from TRBV9 and TRBJ1-3; 8 bases are a match to TRBD1. The germline CDR1 and CDR2 sequences are SGDLS and YYNGEE. Germline trimming cut 3 bases from V and 4 bases from J; bases unmatched to any gene: 9. The CDR3 has 16 residues. The CDR3 region is CASSAQGASGGNTIYF. The CDR3 region has the DNA TGTGCCAGCAGCGCGCAGGGGGCCTCGGGGGGAAACACCATATATTTT.

Only one count was recorded for this clone. This rearrangement joins TRBV19 to TRBJ2-1; TRBD2 matches at 8 bases. CDR1 and CDR2 (germline): LNHDA, SQIVND (reference sequence). The CDR3 has 16 residues. The ends lost 4 bases at V and 4 bases at J; junction bases unmatched: 9. The CDR3 protein is CASSTPTSGTYNEQFF. CDR3 nucleotides: TGTGCCAGTAGTACACCAACTAGCGGAACTTACAATGAGCAGTTCTTC.

This clone was counted only a few times. The CDR3 DNA is TGTGCCAGCAGCTTCAGAGGAGTGGGTTACAATGAGCAGTTCTTC. It specifies CASSFRGVGYNEQFF. The chain employs TRBV7-2 and TRBJ2-1; D is uncertain. V lost 3 bases, J lost 4 bases, and 13 bases lay in between. Germline-derived CDR1 and CDR2 are SGHTA and FQGNSA. The CDR3 is 15 amino acids. Looking up the rest from reference TRBV7-2 and TRBJ2-1 gives the full variable domain: GAGVSQSPSNKVTEKGKDVELRCDPISGHTALYWYRQSLGQGLEFLIYFQGNSAPDKSGLPSDRFSAERTGGSVSTLTIQRTQQEDSAVYLCASSFRGVGYNEQFFGPGTRLTVL.

The chain uses TRBV4-3 and TRBJ2-7, with a weak D call TRBD1 (6 bases). CDR3 size: 16 residues. V was clipped by 2 bases and J by 3 bases, with 17 bases between them. The germline V gene encodes CDR1 LGHNA and CDR2 YSLEER. Here the CDR3 DNA reads TGCGCCAGCAGCCAAACGTTCACAGGGCGTCTCTACGAGCAGTACTTC. It codes for CASSQTFTGRLYEQYF.

The chain links TRBV7-6 to TRBJ2-7, with D hard to call. This CDR3 is built from 14 residues. Trimming stripped 5 bases from V and 0 bases from J, with 11 bases between. Germline V gene sequence: CDR1 SGHVS, CDR2 FNYEAQ. Here the CDR3 DNA reads TGTGCCAGCAGCCTCGACTTAAGCTCCTACGAGCAGTACTTC. Translated: CASSLDLSSYEQYF.

This chain connects TRBV27 to TRBJ2-7; the D gene is possibly TRBD2 (6 bases). CDR1 is MNHEY, CDR2 SMNVEV, per germline (reference sequence). The germline V and J ends were trimmed by 7 bases and 1 base, with 29 bases remaining between them. This CDR3 comprises 19 residues. DNA of the CDR3: TGTGCCAGCAAGGCGGGACTCCGTGGGGGATCGCATGGTTCCTACGAGCAGTACTTC. This codes for CASKAGLRGGSHGSYEQYF.

The chain combines TRBV28 with TRBJ2-3; D possibly corresponds to TRBD1 (5 bases). Deletions cut 5 bases from V and 0 bases from J, with 15 bases between. The length of the CDR3 is 16 residues. The germline V gene encodes CDR1 MDHEN and CDR2 SYDVKM. The CDR3 loop is CASSPLSGASTDTQYF. CDR3 DNA sequence: TGTGCCAGCAGTCCCCTAAGTGGGGCCAGCACAGATACGCAGTATTTT.

The V call is TRBV10-3, the J call TRBJ2-7; 16 nucleotides align to TRBD2. V shed 4 bases and J 3 bases; nucleotides not matched to a gene: 9. Germline V gene sequence: CDR1 ENHRY, CDR2 SYGVKD. The CDR3 spans 18 residues. CDR3 amino acids: CAISAGLAGGEVGYEQYF. CDR3 nucleotide sequence: TGTGCCATCAGTGCGGGACTAGCGGGAGGGGAGGTGGGCTACGAGCAGTACTTC.

This clone has just one count. The chain joins TRBV9 to TRBJ2-3, with TRBD2 matching 14 bases. Germline V gives CDR1 SGDLS, CDR2 YYNGEE. The J segment lost 4 bases and the V segment lost 0 bases, leaving 7 bases of the junction unmatched. The CDR3 contains 18 residues. CDR3 bases: TGTGCCAGCAGCGTAGCTGCGACTAGCGGGAGGGTCGCAGATACGCAGTATTTT. This gives the protein CASSVAATSGRVADTQYF.

The rearrangement joins TRBV30 to TRBJ2-7; 11 bases map to TRBD2. The junction had 1 base not matched to a gene; V was cut back by 7 bases and J by 2 bases. Germline V CDR1 and CDR2: GTSNPN, SVGIG (reference sequence). CDR3 length equals 12 residues. The CDR3 DNA reads TGTGCCTTGACTAGCGGGACCTACGAGCAGTACTTC. Protein sequence: CALTSGTYEQYF.

The DNA of the CDR3 is TGTGCCACCAGCGAAGAACTGGGGACAAGGGATAACTACCTTAAAAACAATGAGCAGTTCTTC. It yields the protein CATSEELGTRDNYLKNNEQFF. The rearrangement joins TRBV15 to TRBJ2-1; a weak D match, TRBD1 (6 bases). V lost 5 bases and J 5 bases, leaving 34 bases between the germline ends. The CDR3 consists of 21 residues. Germline V gene data show CDR1 as LNHNV and CDR2 as YYDKDF (reference sequence).

The rearrangement uses TRBV6-1 and TRBJ2-5; 8 bases fit TRBD2. The CDR3 has 15 residues. V trimming: 4 bases; J trimming: 7 bases; junction bases outside the gene matches: 11. The germline CDR1 and CDR2 sequences are MNHNS and SASEGT. CDR3 residues: CASSVPGGSGRTQYF. DNA for the CDR3: TGTGCCAGCAGTGTCCCGGGGGGGTCCGGGCGGACCCAGTACTTC.

As to this clone: The identical CDR3 is also encoded by other nucleotide sequences in the sample. V and J are TRBV28 and TRBJ1-1; D remains unclear. This CDR3 region has 12 residues. Germline values: CDR1 MDHEN, CDR2 SYDVKM. V gave up 4 bases and J gave up 5 bases, with 8 bases separating them. CDR3 sequence reads: CASSSRVTEAFF. CDR3 nucleotides: TGTGCCAGCAGTTCACGGGTGACTGAAGCTTTCTTT.

This rearrangement joins TRBV11-2 to TRBJ1-4, with D possibly TRBD1 on 5 matching bases. Germline V gene data show CDR1 as SGHAT and CDR2 as FQNNGV. The CDR3 loop spans 15 amino acids. V lost 7 bases and J 6 bases, leaving 18 bases between the germline ends. CDR3 DNA sequence: TGTGCCAGCACTCCGGTCCAGGGAAGGGATGAAAAACTGTTTTTT. This sequence encodes CASTPVQGRDEKLFF.

This chain uses TRBV2 with TRBJ1-1; possible D gene TRBD1, 6 bases. The CDR3 is made up of 18 amino acids. Trimming stripped 6 bases from V and 0 bases from J, with 23 bases between. Per the germline V gene, CDR1 is SNHLY and CDR2 is FYNNEI. The chain's CDR3 is CASRDIQGLSDLNTEAFF. DNA for the CDR3: TGTGCCAGCAGAGATATCCAGGGGTTGTCTGATCTGAACACTGAAGCTTTCTTT.

This clone appeared a single time. The chain is built from TRBV29-1 and TRBJ2-7; 8 bases match TRBD2. Germline CDR1 is SQVTM and CDR2 is ANQGSEA. The trim removed 3 bases at V and 4 bases at J, leaving 11 bases unmatched. This CDR3 contains 15 residues. The CDR3 is CSVEKAGVGRYEQYF. CDR3 sequence (DNA): TGCAGCGTTGAGAAAGCGGGAGTGGGCCGGTACGAGCAGTACTTC.

The count of this clone is one. This sequence joins TRBV7-3 and TRBJ2-7, with D possibly being TRBD2 (5 bases). There are 13 residues in the CDR3. V dropped 4 bases and J dropped 5 bases, with 12 bases sitting between them. Germline V lookup: CDR1 SGHTA, CDR2 FQGTGA. CDR3 protein: CASSSSRGNEQYF. CDR3 coding DNA: TGTGCCAGCAGCTCCAGCCGGGGTAACGAGCAGTACTTC.